This T cell receptor (beta chain) was recovered during a study of T cells of healthy individuals. TCRdb ran MiXCR on the 5' RACE reads and lists one entry per CDR3 protein. In the table there are about 100,000 distinct CDR3 sequences, around 17% of which are singletons. The junction had 3 bases not matched to a gene; V was cut back by 1 base and J by 0 bases. CDR1 and CDR2 (germline): LGHNA, YNFKEQ. CDR3 size: 17 residues. The TCR sequence derives from a human donor in good health. The chain uses TRBV4-2 and TRBJ2-5; 12 bases fit TRBD2. The CDR3 here is CASSQASGGAYQETQYF. The CDR3 nucleotides are TGTGCCAGCAGCCAAGCTAGCGGGGGGGCGTACCAAGAGACCCAGTACTTC.